This T cell receptor (beta chain) was sequenced during a study of shared clonotypes between healthy human individuals. Note on this clone: Other DNA sequences in this sample translate to the same CDR3.

The method was immunoSEQ multiplex PCR; TCRdb's version includes in-frame clones alone and lacks a portion of them. The sample shows 2 million to 2.5 million clones, about 90% of them seen only once. Specimen: naive CD4+ T cells from PBMCs. Specified subset: CD45RA+ positively selected. The TCR was taken from a man between 18 and 29 years old in good health. Some clones in this sample may be carry-over from other donors' samples.

CDR3 protein: CASSLTSQPQHF. DNA of the CDR3: TGTGCCAGCAGTTTGACGTCTCAGCCCCAGCATTTT. The chain recombines TRBV28 with TRBJ1-5; D remains ambiguous. Germline V gives CDR1 MDHEN, CDR2 SYDVKM. The V end was cut by 3 bases, the J end by 6 bases, with 6 bases between. The CDR3 runs 12 residues.